This T cell receptor (beta chain) emerged from a study of radiotherapy plus CTLA-4 blockade in lung cancer. Study conclusions and caveats: Per reports, early blood T cell clone dynamics, plus interferon-beta, forecast response most strongly.

After removal of 3 bases from V and 8 bases from J, the junction contained 7 bases not matched to a gene. The CDR3 has 13 amino acids. Per germline, CDR1 SGHDT and CDR2 YYEEEE. With ipilimumab providing CTLA-4 blockade, focal radiation was administered to patients who had chemo-refractory metastatic non-small-cell lung cancer. The repertoire was sequenced with immunoSEQ multiplex PCR; TCRdb's copy has only in-frame clones and lacks some. Altogether about 26,000 clones are present, 75% to 85% being singletons, with the ten largest covering roughly 26%. On this clone itself: Its antigen is still unknown.

This sequence originates from a human donor with non-small cell lung cancer that progressed on radiotherapy plus ipilimumab. Source: peripheral blood, taken from a patient treated with radiotherapy plus ipilimumab. The V and J genes are TRBV5-6 and TRBJ1-1, with TRBD1 matching 7 bases. In DNA form, the CDR3 reads TGTGCCAGCAGCTACCCACAGGGGTGGGAAGCTTTCTTT. Encoded protein: CASSYPQGWEAFF.